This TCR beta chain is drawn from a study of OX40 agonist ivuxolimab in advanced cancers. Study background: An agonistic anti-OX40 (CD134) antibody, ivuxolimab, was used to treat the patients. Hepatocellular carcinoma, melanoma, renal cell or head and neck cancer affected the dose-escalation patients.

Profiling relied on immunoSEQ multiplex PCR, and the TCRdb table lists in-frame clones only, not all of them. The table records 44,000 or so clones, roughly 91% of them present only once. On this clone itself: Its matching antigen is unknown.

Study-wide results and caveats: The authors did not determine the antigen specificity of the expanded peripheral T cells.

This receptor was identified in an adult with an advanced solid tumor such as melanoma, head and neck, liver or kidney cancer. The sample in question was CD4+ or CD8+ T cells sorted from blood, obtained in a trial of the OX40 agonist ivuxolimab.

This CDR3 is CASSGGTTQETQYF. As DNA, the CDR3 is TGCGCCAGCAGCGGGGGGACAACCCAAGAGACCCAGTACTTC. The rearrangement joins TRBV5-1 to TRBJ2-5, with D possibly called TRBD1 or TRBD2 (6 bases each). The CDR3 loop spans 14 amino acids. Germline loops: CDR1 SGHRS, CDR2 YFSETQ. Trimming took 4 bases from V and 1 from J, leaving 11 bases between them.